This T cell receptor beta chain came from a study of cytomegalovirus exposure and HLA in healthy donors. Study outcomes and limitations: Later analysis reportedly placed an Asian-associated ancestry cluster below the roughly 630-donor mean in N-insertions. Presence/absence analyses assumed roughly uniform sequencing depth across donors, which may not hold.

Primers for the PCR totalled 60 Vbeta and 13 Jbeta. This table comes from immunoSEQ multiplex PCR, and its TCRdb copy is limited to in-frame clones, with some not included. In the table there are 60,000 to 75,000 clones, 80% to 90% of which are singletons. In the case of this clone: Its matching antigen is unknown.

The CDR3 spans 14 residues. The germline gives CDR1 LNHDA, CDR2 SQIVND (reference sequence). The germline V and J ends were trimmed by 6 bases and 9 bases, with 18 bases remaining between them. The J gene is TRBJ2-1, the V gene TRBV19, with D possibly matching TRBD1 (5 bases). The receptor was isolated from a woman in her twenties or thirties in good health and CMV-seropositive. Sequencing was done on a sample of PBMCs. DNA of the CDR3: TGTGCCAGTAGCATTAGGGGCGCGTCGGGTGAGCAGTTCTTC. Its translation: CASSIRGASGEQFF. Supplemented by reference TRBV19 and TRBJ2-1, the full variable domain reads DGGITQSPKYLFRKEGQNVTLSCEQNLNHDAMYWYRQDPGQGLRLIYYSQIVNDFQKGDIAEGYSVSREKKESFPLTVTSAQKNPTAFYLCASSIRGASGEQFFGPGTRLTVL.